The 14 T cell receptor beta chains presented below share a single source sample, sequenced in a study of T cell clonality in common variable immunodeficiency. Data came from immunoSEQ multiplex PCR; TCRdb stores just in-frame clones and leaves some out. Observed in the sample are about 66,000 clones, none of them singletons. The sample consisted of peripheral blood mononuclear cells. The receptors originated from a person aged 18 to 75 in good health.

This clone was seen at least ten times. The CDR3 is cut off 3 residues early in the read; its end comes from the germline J gene. The chain uses TRBV5-6 and TRBJ2-2, with 9 bases lining up with TRBD1. The germline V gene encodes CDR1 SGHDT and CDR2 YYEEEE. The trim removed 3 bases at V and 5 bases at J, leaving 5 bases unmatched. The CDR3 is made up of 15 amino acids. The sequenced CDR3 bases are TGTGCCAGCAGCTCCCTGACAGGGGGGACCGGGGAG. Encoded protein: CASSSLTGGTGE. The whole CDR3 protein reads CASSSLTGGTGELFF.

This clone was picked up a small number of times. The read falls 3 residues short of the CDR3 end, and the missing part is taken from the germline J gene. The gene calls are TRBV7-2 and TRBJ1-2; D may be TRBD1 (5 bases). Per germline, CDR1 SGHTA and CDR2 FQGNSA. CDR3 length equals 15 residues. The DNA read from the CDR3 is TGTGCCAGCAGTTCATCTCCGGGACTAGCGCGCGAC. It translates to CASSSSPGLARD. Given in full, the CDR3 is CASSSSPGLARDYTF.

This clone appeared many times. The read ends 3 residues before the CDR3 terminus; that terminus is restored from the germline J gene. This chain joins TRBV13 and TRBJ1-1; no reliable D call. The CDR3 extends over 13 amino acids. The ends were cut back, 1 base at V and 1 base at J, with 4 bases in the middle. From germline, CDR1 is PRHDT and CDR2 FYEKMQ (reference sequence). The sequenced part of the CDR3 DNA is TGTGCCAGCAGCTTAGAACAGAACACTGAA. It specifies CASSLEQNTE. The full CDR3 protein reads CASSLEQNTEAFF.

This clone was observed many times. The sequence runs out 3 residues before the end of the CDR3; the remainder is reconstructed from the germline J gene. The chain carries TRBV28 and TRBJ1-1, with 8 nucleotides matching TRBD1. The CDR3 has 18 residues. Germline CDR1 reads MDHEN; CDR2 reads SYDVKM. The trim removed 3 bases at V and 4 bases at J, leaving 16 bases unmatched. The CDR3 loop is CASSFRTGKVSGGTEAFF. The part of the CDR3 DNA that was read is TGTGCCAGCAGTTTTAGGACAGGGAAGGTTTCTGGTGGCACTGAA.

The table lists this clone with many counts. The read ends 3 residues before the CDR3 terminus; that terminus is restored from the germline J gene. The rearrangement uses TRBV19 and TRBJ1-2; the D gene is possibly TRBD1 (6 bases). The V end lost 6 bases, the J end lost 5 bases, and 13 bases lay between the germline ends. Looked up from germline, CDR1 is LNHDA and CDR2 is SQIVND (reference sequence). This CDR3 has 13 amino acids. CDR3 bases read: TGTGCCAGTAGGGAAGACAGGTTTTATGGC. Translating it yields CASREDRFYG. The entire CDR3 protein is CASREDRFYGYTF. The full variable domain, rest sourced from reference TRBV19 and TRBJ1-2, is DGGITQSPKYLFRKEGQNVTLSCEQNLNHDAMYWYRQDPGQGLRLIYYSQIVNDFQKGDIAEGYSVSREKKESFPLTVTSAQKNPTAFYLCASREDRFYGYTFGSGTRLTVV.

In its sample, this clone was seen many times. Coverage ceases 3 residues before the CDR3 finishes, and the germline J gene fills in the end. The genes are TRBV5-4 and TRBJ2-3; the match to TRBD2 covers 13 bases. The CDR3 contains 16 residues. Germline CDR1 and CDR2: SGHNT and YYREEE (reference sequence). The V and J ends lost 2 bases and 3 bases, in that order; junction bases with no gene match: 3. CDR3 amino acids: CASSFQLAGGTDTQYF. The DNA read from the CDR3 is TGTGCCAGCAGCTTTCAACTAGCGGGAGGGACAGATACG.

There are many counts of this clone. The read terminates 3 residues before the CDR3 end, so the remaining end is supplied by the germline J gene. The chain links TRBV28 to TRBJ1-5; TRBD1 matches at 8 bases. Germline V gene data show CDR1 as MDHEN and CDR2 as SYDVKM. Losses at the gene ends were 6 bases for V and 2 bases for J; bases not matched to a gene: 6. The CDR3 runs to 15 residues. The CDR3 bases that were read are TGTGCCAGCAGATTCAGGGGGCGAGGCAATCAGCCC. Translation gives CASRFRGRGNQP. The CDR3 in full is CASRFRGRGNQPQHF.

This clone showed up many times. The CDR3 end falls 3 residues outside the read, so it is completed with the germline J gene. This chain connects TRBV20-1 to TRBJ2-6; D might be TRBD2 (7 bases). The V end was cut by 5 bases, the J end by 5 bases, with 16 bases between. This CDR3 spans 15 amino acids. Germline assignment: CDR1 DFQATT and CDR2 SNEGSKA (reference sequence). The part of the CDR3 DNA that was read is TGCAGTGCTCCCTTGGGGGGGGGCTGGGCCAACGTC. Amino acids: CSAPLGGGWANV. The full CDR3 is CSAPLGGGWANVLTF.

At least ten counts were recorded for this clone. CDR3 DNA (partial): TGCAGCGTAGGGGGGGGAGGC. Translated, it gives CSVGGGG. The entire CDR3 protein is CSVGGGGYTF. V gene TRBV29-1 combines with J gene TRBJ1-2; tentatively, D is TRBD1 (6 bases). The CDR3 extends 3 residues past the end of the read, so its final part is completed from the germline J gene. CDR1 and CDR2 (germline): SQVTM, ANQGSEA. CDR3 size: 10 residues.

This clone has a count of ten or more. The sequence runs out 3 residues before the end of the CDR3; the remainder is reconstructed from the germline J gene. The rearrangement joins TRBV9 to TRBJ2-1; perhaps TRBD2 as D (7 bases). The CDR3 length is 15 residues. Deletions cut 3 bases from V and 6 bases from J, with 16 bases between. Germline V gene sequence: CDR1 SGDLS, CDR2 YYNGEE. The covered CDR3 bases are TGTGCCAGCAGCGGGGGGGGACACCTTTCCAATGAG. This codes for CASSGGGHLSNE. The entire CDR3 protein is CASSGGGHLSNEQFF.

This clone occurred many times. CDR3 region: CASIPSPGGSYEQYF. The part of the CDR3 DNA that was read is TGTGCCAGCATCCCTTCGCCGGGGGGGTCCTACGAG. The chain uses TRBV5-5 and TRBJ2-7; 8 bases are shared with TRBD2. The read ends 3 residues before the CDR3 terminus; that terminus is restored from the germline J gene. V lost 6 bases, J lost 1 base, and 9 bases stayed unmatched. The germline gives CDR1 SGHKS, CDR2 YYEKEE (reference sequence). This CDR3 has 15 residues.

This clone has at least ten counts. The CDR3 sequence: CASSMTGLRSYEQYF. The covered CDR3 bases are TGCGCCAGCAGCATGACAGGTCTTCGCTCCTACGAG. The chain carries TRBV5-1 and TRBJ2-7, with a tentative D call TRBD1 (6 bases). The read ends 3 residues early relative to the CDR3; the germline J gene fills the gap. CDR3 length: 15 residues. CDR1 and CDR2 from the germline V gene are SGHRS and YFSETQ. Trimming stripped 4 bases from V and 0 bases from J, with 14 bases between.

At least ten counts were recorded for this clone. The CDR3 end is not reached by the read, which stops 3 residues before it; the germline J gene fills it in. The chain is built from TRBV5-1 and TRBJ2-5; TRBD1 matches 9 bases. Germline CDR1 reads SGHRS; CDR2 reads YFSETQ. The trim removed 3 bases at V and 5 bases at J, leaving 8 bases unmatched. This CDR3 is built from 15 residues. The chain's CDR3 is CASSSDHRGPETQYF. Partial CDR3 DNA: TGCGCCAGCAGCTCCGATCACAGGGGGCCGGAGACC.

A remark on this clone: The read ends 3 residues early relative to the CDR3; the germline J gene fills the gap. This rearrangement joins TRBV2 to TRBJ2-5; 9 bases map to TRBD1. CDR1 is SNHLY and CDR2 is FYNNEI in the germline V gene. The V segment lost 7 bases and the J segment 3 bases; nucleotides outside the gene matches: 6. The CDR3 consists of 14 residues. The CDR3 region is CASNSRTGEETQYF. Partial CDR3 DNA: TGTGCCAGCAATTCCAGGACAGGGGAAGAGACC. The complete variable domain, with remaining parts taken from reference TRBV2 and TRBJ2-5, reads EPEVTQTPSHQVTQMGQEVILRCVPISNHLYFYWYRQILGQKVEFLVSFYNNEISEKSEIFDDQFSVERPDGSNFTLKIRSTKLEDSAMYFCASNSRTGEETQYFGPGTRLLVL.